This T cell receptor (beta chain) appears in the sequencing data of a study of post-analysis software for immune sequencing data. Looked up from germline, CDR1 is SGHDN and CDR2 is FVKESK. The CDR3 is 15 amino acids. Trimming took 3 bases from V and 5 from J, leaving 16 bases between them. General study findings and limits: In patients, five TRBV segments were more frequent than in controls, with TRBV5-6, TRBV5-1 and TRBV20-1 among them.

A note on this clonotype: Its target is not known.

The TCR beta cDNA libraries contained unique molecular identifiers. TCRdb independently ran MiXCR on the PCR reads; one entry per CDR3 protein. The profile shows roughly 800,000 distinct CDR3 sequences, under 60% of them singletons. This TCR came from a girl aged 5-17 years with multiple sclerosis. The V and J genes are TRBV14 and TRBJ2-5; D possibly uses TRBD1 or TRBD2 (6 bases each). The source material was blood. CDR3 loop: CASSQSRTGRETQYF. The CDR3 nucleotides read TGTGCCAGCAGCCAGAGTCGCACAGGGAGGGAGACCCAGTACTTC.